This TCR beta chain derives from a study of monozygotic twins with inflammatory bowel disease. The CDR3 contains 12 residues. Germline V gives CDR1 SNHLY, CDR2 FYNNEI. Researchers used template switching to add UMIs featuring a 6-nucleotide sample barcode. For each CDR3 protein, TCRdb gives one entry from its re-call of the 5' RACE reads, without DNA. The listing contains approximately 380,000 distinct CDR3 sequences. The source material was blood. The TCR originated in a human donor with ulcerative colitis or Crohn's disease, or a healthy co-twin of an affected twin (not recorded which). The chain links TRBV2 to TRBJ1-3. The CDR3 loop reads CASSDRGNTIYF.